These 13 T cell receptor beta chains originate from one sample sequenced in a study of blood T cell repertoires in COVID-19. Only in-frame clones appear in the TCRdb table, and some are missing; sequencing was by immunoSEQ multiplex PCR. The data contain a few hundred thousand clones, approximately 85% of them singletons. The specimen sequenced was peripheral blood. The source is a human donor in a cohort sampled during active COVID-19.

This sequence joins TRBV19 and TRBJ1-2, with TRBD1 matching over 8 bases. V gave up 6 bases and J gave up 7 bases; unmatched junction bases: 4. Germline values: CDR1 LNHDA, CDR2 SQIVND (reference sequence). CDR3 length: 12 amino acids. In DNA form, the CDR3 reads TGTGCCAGTAGGGGACAGGATGGTGGCTACACCTTC. Amino acid sequence: CASRGQDGGYTF. Full variable domain (rest looked up from reference TRBV19 and TRBJ1-2): DGGITQSPKYLFRKEGQNVTLSCEQNLNHDAMYWYRQDPGQGLRLIYYSQIVNDFQKGDIAEGYSVSREKKESFPLTVTSAQKNPTAFYLCASRGQDGGYTFGSGTRLTVV.

The chain couples TRBV7-9 to TRBJ2-3; no reliable D call. There are 12 residues in the CDR3. Germline values: CDR1 SEHNR, CDR2 FQNEAQ (reference sequence). The V end lost 4 bases, the J end lost 5 bases, and 7 bases lay between the germline ends. The CDR3 spells CASSSSRDTQYF. CDR3 bases: TGTGCCAGCAGCTCGTCCAGAGATACGCAGTATTTT. Full variable domain (missing parts from reference TRBV7-9 and TRBJ2-3): DTGVSQNPRHKITKRGQNVTFRCDPISEHNRLYWYRQTLGQGPEFLTYFQNEAQLEKSRLLSDRFSAERPKGSFSTLEIQRTEQGDSAMYLCASSSSRDTQYFGPGTRLTVL.

The chain links TRBV27 to TRBJ2-7, with 9 bases fitting TRBD1. This CDR3 has 13 amino acids. The V gene's germline CDR1 is MNHEY and CDR2 SMNVEV (reference sequence). J gave up 7 bases and V 6 bases, and 7 bases lay outside the gene matches. The CDR3 nucleotides are TGTGCCAGCAGGGGGACAGGGCGATGGGAGCAGTACTTC. This encodes CASRGTGRWEQYF.

CDR3 coding DNA: TGTGCCAGCAGCTTAGAGGGTAGCGGGGGGCCGAGCTCCTACGAGCAGTACTTC. The encoded protein is CASSLEGSGGPSSYEQYF. The chain has TRBV7-8 and TRBJ2-7, with 10 bases aligning to TRBD2. This CDR3 comprises 18 residues. The germline CDR1 and CDR2 sequences are SGHVS and FQNEAQ. The V and J ends lost 1 base and 0 bases, in that order; junction bases with no gene match: 9. Using reference TRBV7-8 and TRBJ2-7 for the parts outside the CDR3, the full variable domain is GAGVSQSPRYKVAKRGQDVALRCDPISGHVSLFWYQQALGQGPEFLTYFQNEAQLDKSGLPSDRFFAERPEGSVSTLKIQRTQQEDSAVYLCASSLEGSGGPSSYEQYFGPGTRLTVT.

The genes are TRBV29-1 and TRBJ2-7; D is perhaps TRBD2 (6 bases). This CDR3 is built from 13 residues. Trimming took off 6 bases at V and 3 bases at J, with 15 bases between the two ends. Germline lookup yields CDR1 SQVTM and CDR2 ANQGSEA. CDR3 region: CSVAWRGNYEQYF. As DNA, the CDR3 is TGCAGCGTCGCTTGGCGGGGAAACTACGAGCAGTACTTC.

Written as DNA, the CDR3 is TGTGCCAGCTCACCAACAGGTTTTGTTGGTGGAAACACCATATATTTT. It yields the protein CASSPTGFVGGNTIYF. The V and J genes are TRBV18 and TRBJ1-3; possible D gene TRBD1, 5 bases. V was shortened by 2 bases and J by 3 bases, with 14 bases between the two germline ends. This CDR3 region has 16 residues. Germline V lookup: CDR1 KGHSH, CDR2 LQKENI.

The chain joins TRBV5-4 to TRBJ1-1, with 8 bases fitting TRBD1. The junction had 9 bases not matched to a gene; V was cut back by 3 bases and J by 5 bases. The CDR3 covers 15 residues. Germline values: CDR1 SGHNT, CDR2 YYREEE (reference sequence). This CDR3 reads CASSYETGEGTEAFF. The CDR3 region has the DNA TGTGCCAGCAGCTACGAGACAGGGGAGGGAACTGAAGCTTTCTTT.

At least ten counts were recorded for this clone. CDR3 bases: TGTGCCTGGAGTGTAGGGAGGGAGACTGAAGCTTTCTTT. The encoded protein is CAWSVGRETEAFF. V usage is TRBV30 and J usage is TRBJ1-1; no definite D call. The CDR3 extends over 13 amino acids. Per germline, CDR1 GTSNPN and CDR2 SVGIG (reference sequence). The V end was cut by 0 bases, the J end by 5 bases, with 10 bases between.

CDR3 protein: CASVHSYMNTEAFF. CDR3 in DNA: TGTGCTAGTGTCCACAGTTACATGAACACTGAAGCTTTCTTT. The V and J genes are TRBV12-5 and TRBJ1-1; D gene unclear. The CDR3 runs to 14 residues. CDR1 LGHNT and CDR2 FRNRAP come from the germline V gene. V was pared by 7 bases and J by 0 bases, with 12 bases between.

This clone appeared a single time. The chain recombines TRBV5-6 with TRBJ2-7, with 8 bases lining up with TRBD1. The CDR3 has 16 amino acids. Looked up from germline, CDR1 is SGHDT and CDR2 is YYEEEE. V lost 4 bases to trimming and J lost 2 bases; unmatched junction nucleotides: 11. CDR3 residues: CASSAFDTGGPYEQYF. The CDR3 bases are TGTGCCAGCAGCGCGTTCGATACAGGGGGTCCCTACGAGCAGTACTTC. Supplemented by reference TRBV5-6 and TRBJ2-7, the full variable domain reads DAGVTQSPTHLIKTRGQQVTLRCSPKSGHDTVSWYQQALGQGPQFIFQYYEEEERQRGNFPDRFSGHQFPNYSSELNVNALLLGDSALYLCASSAFDTGGPYEQYFGPGTRLTVT.

This rearrangement joins TRBV5-5 to TRBJ2-2; D possibly corresponds to TRBD1 (5 bases). The V gene's germline CDR1 is SGHKS and CDR2 YYEKEE (reference sequence). There are 15 residues in the CDR3. V was pared by 4 bases and J by 3 bases, with 13 bases between. The CDR3 DNA follows: TGTGCCAGCAGCCTACAGGTCTTCGACACCGGGGAGCTGTTTTTT. Translated, it gives CASSLQVFDTGELFF.

The gene calls are TRBV11-2 and TRBJ1-2; tentative D call: TRBD1 (6 bases). Germline loops: CDR1 SGHAT, CDR2 FQNNGV. V lost 4 bases and J lost 4, with 16 bases in between. The CDR3 covers 15 residues. Here the CDR3 DNA reads TGTGCCAGCAGCTCGAGGACAGCGCCTACCTATGGCTACACCTTC. It encodes CASSSRTAPTYGYTF.

The rearrangement uses TRBV19 and TRBJ1-2, with D possibly being TRBD1 (6 bases). The germline V gene encodes CDR1 LNHDA and CDR2 SQIVND (reference sequence). The length of the CDR3 is 14 residues. V was shortened by 5 bases and J by 5 bases, with 15 bases between the two germline ends. The CDR3 bases are TGTGCCAGTAGTCCTAGCGGGGGCCCTTATGGCTACACCTTC. Amino acid sequence: CASSPSGGPYGYTF.